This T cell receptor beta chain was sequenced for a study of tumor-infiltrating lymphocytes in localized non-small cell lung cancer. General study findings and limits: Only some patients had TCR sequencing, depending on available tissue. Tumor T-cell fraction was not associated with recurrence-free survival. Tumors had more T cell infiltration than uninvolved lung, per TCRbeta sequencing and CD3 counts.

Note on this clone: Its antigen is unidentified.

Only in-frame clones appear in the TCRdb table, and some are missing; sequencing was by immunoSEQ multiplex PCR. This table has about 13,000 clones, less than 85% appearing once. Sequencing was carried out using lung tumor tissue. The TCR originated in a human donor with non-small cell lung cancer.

DNA for the CDR3: TGTGCCAGTAGTATAGCTGGGGGACAAGAGGGCTACACCTTC. Amino acids: CASSIAGGQEGYTF. The chain joins TRBV19 to TRBJ1-2, with D perhaps TRBD1 (6 bases). Between the trimmed V and J ends, which lost 1 base and 8 bases, there was a span of 14 bases. Germline CDR1 reads LNHDA; CDR2 reads SQIVND (reference sequence). CDR3 size: 14 residues.